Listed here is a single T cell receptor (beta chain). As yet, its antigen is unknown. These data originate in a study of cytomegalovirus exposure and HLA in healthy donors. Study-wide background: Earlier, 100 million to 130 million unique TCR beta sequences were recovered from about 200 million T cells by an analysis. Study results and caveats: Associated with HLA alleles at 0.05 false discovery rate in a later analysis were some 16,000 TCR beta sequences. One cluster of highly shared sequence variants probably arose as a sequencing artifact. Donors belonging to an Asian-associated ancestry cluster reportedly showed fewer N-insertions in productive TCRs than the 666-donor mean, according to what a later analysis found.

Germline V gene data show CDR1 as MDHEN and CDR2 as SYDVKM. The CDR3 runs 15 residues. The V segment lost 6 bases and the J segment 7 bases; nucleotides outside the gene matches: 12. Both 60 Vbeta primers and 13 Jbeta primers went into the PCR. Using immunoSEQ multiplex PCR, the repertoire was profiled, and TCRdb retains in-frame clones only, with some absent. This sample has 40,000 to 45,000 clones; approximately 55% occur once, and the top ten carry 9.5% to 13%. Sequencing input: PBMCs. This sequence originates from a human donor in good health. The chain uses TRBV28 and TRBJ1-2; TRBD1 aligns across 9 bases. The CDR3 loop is CASRTEGTGIGGYTF. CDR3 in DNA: TGTGCCAGCAGGACCGAGGGGACAGGGATCGGTGGCTACACCTTC.